Listed here is a single T cell receptor (beta chain). Its antigen is not known. This sample is drawn from a study of T cell responses to AZD1222 COVID-19 vaccine. Overall study results and limits: Dominant at 160-218 and 743-854, vaccine-associated CD4 TCRs also spanned spike. It should be noted that donors were predominantly white British and more often female, and clonal diversity was possibly underestimated.

Generated by immunoSEQ multiplex PCR, the TCRdb table keeps only in-frame clones and is missing some. The sample lists some 99,000 clones, approximately 86% occurring once. Losses at the gene ends were 0 bases for V and 0 bases for J; bases not matched to a gene: 4. The CDR3 totals 17 residues. Germline loops: CDR1 KGHDR, CDR2 SFDVKD. The material was peripheral blood, obtained on day 0 of AZD1222 vaccination. The clonotype comes from an adult in good health. V and J are TRBV24-1 and TRBJ2-3, with 8 nucleotides matching TRBD1. The CDR3 DNA reads as TGTGCCACCAGTGATTTGGGACAGGGATTTAGCACAGATACGCAGTATTTT. It specifies CATSDLGQGFSTDTQYF.